These 31 T cell receptor beta chains were sequenced from one sample in a study of Graves' ophthalmopathy and Graves' hyperthyroidism. Amplification of the TCR beta CDR3 regions used RNA transcripts (as template). The first round was an RT-PCR with HTBI primers, and the second round was a multiplex PCR. TCRdb processed the multiplex PCR reads anew with MiXCR; each CDR3 protein has one entry. The table records about 390,000 distinct CDR3 sequences, 17% of them present only once. What was sequenced was peripheral blood. The source is an adult woman with stable Graves' hyperthyroidism.

The sample holds many counts of this clonotype. This chain joins TRBV6-1 and TRBJ1-2, with D perhaps TRBD1 (6 bases). Germline V lookup: CDR1 MNHNS, CDR2 SASEGT. CDR3 length: 13 amino acids. V lost 5 bases, J lost 7 bases, and 14 bases lay in between. The CDR3 nucleotides read TGTGCCAGCAGTCAAACAGGGTTTGGTGGCTACACCTTC. This sequence encodes CASSQTGFGGYTF.

Regarding this clonotype: A read error may be the cause here, since a much bigger clone is one base away. The chain carries TRBV29-1 and TRBJ1-5; D unresolved. The germline V gene has CDR1 SQVTM and CDR2 ANQGSEA. There are 12 residues in the CDR3. Between the trimmed V and J ends, which lost 4 bases and 4 bases, there was a span of 8 bases. The CDR3, as DNA: TGCAGCGTTGGACGGGGTAATCAGCCCCAGCATTTT. Its protein is CSVGRGNQPQHF. The full variable domain, rest sourced from reference TRBV29-1 and TRBJ1-5, is SAVISQKPSRDICQRGTSLTIQCQVDSQVTMMFWYRQQPGQSLTLIATANQGSEATYESGFVIDKFPISRPNLTFSTLTVSNMSPEDSSIYLCSVGRGNQPQHFGDGTRLSIL.

This CDR3 is CASSPEGRINEQYF. In nucleotides, the CDR3 is TGCGCCAGCAGCCCCGAGGGTAGAATTAACGAGCAGTACTTC. The rearrangement joins TRBV4-1 to TRBJ2-7; the D gene is possibly TRBD2 (5 bases). This CDR3 has 14 residues. CDR1 and CDR2 (germline): MGHRA, YSYEKL. Deletions cut 4 bases from V and 5 bases from J, with 15 bases between.

This chain links TRBV6-2 or TRBV6-3 with TRBJ1-5; D perhaps matches TRBD1 (5 bases). V lost 6 bases, J lost 7 bases, and 16 bases lay in between. Per germline, CDR1 MNHEY and CDR2 SVGEGT. This CDR3 is 14 amino acids long. The CDR3 sequence: CASSPAGGTQPQHF. In DNA, the CDR3 is TGTGCCAGCAGCCCCGCGGGGGGAACGCAGCCCCAGCATTTT.

The genes are TRBV6-2 or TRBV6-3 and TRBJ2-7; 9 positions agree with TRBD2. V lost 6 bases, J lost 3 bases, and 12 bases stayed unmatched. The CDR3 sequence is 16 residues long. The germline V gene has CDR1 MNHEY and CDR2 SVGEGT. The CDR3 region is CASRTESLAGLYEQYF. The CDR3, as DNA: TGTGCCAGCAGGACAGAATCCCTAGCGGGACTCTACGAGCAGTACTTC.

At least ten counts were recorded for this clonotype. The CDR3 loop is CATSRDGTPGSNQPQHF. CDR3 nucleotide sequence: TGTGCCACCAGCAGAGACGGGACCCCCGGGAGCAATCAGCCCCAGCATTTT. The J gene is TRBJ1-5, the V gene TRBV15, with D possibly TRBD1 on 5 matching bases. Germline lookup yields CDR1 LNHNV and CDR2 YYDKDF (reference sequence). This CDR3 comprises 17 residues. Trimming left V 0 bases short and J 1 base short, with 13 bases between.

V is TRBV15 and J is TRBJ2-6; 10 bases agree with TRBD1. The length of the CDR3 is 20 residues. Trimming at V came to 5 bases and at J to 0 bases, leaving 13 bases not matched to a gene. Per germline, CDR1 LNHNV and CDR2 YYDKDF (reference sequence). Written as DNA, the CDR3 is TGTGCCACCAGCCACCCTACCGACAGGGGGCGAGGCTCTGGGGCCAACGTCCTGACTTTC. This sequence encodes CATSHPTDRGRGSGANVLTF.

In this sample, this clonotype turned up many times. The CDR3: CASSLGGGIYQPQHF. The CDR3 coding sequence is TGTGCCAGCAGTCTGGGCGGGGGGATCTATCAGCCCCAGCATTTT. The J gene is TRBJ1-5, the V gene TRBV12-3 or TRBV12-4; TRBD1 might be the D (5 bases). The length of the CDR3 is 15 residues. The ends were cut back, 5 bases at V and 5 bases at J, with 16 bases in the middle.

This clonotype showed up many times. This chain links TRBV11-2 with TRBJ2-7, with a weak D call TRBD2 (6 bases). The CDR3 covers 19 residues. Germline loops: CDR1 SGHAT, CDR2 FQNNGV. V was trimmed by 0 bases and J by 3 bases, leaving 24 bases between them. CDR3 sequence: CASSLDPGLRGVGYYEQYF. DNA of the CDR3: TGTGCCAGCAGCTTAGACCCGGGACTCCGAGGGGTAGGCTACTACGAGCAGTACTTC.

This clonotype was seen many times. The chain couples TRBV29-1 to TRBJ2-2; 7 bases align to TRBD1. CDR1 is SQVTM and CDR2 is ANQGSEA in the germline V gene. The CDR3 sequence is 14 residues long. The J segment lost 4 bases and the V segment lost 6 bases, leaving 8 bases of the junction unmatched. CDR3 sequence: CSVLGGLGTGELFF. The CDR3, as DNA: TGCAGCGTCTTAGGGGGCCTCGGCACCGGGGAGCTGTTTTTT.

This clonotype was picked up a small number of times. This chain connects TRBV6-1 to TRBJ2-7; 8 bases agree with TRBD1. J gave up 2 bases and V 1 base, and 4 bases lay outside the gene matches. Germline CDR1 MNHNS, CDR2 SASEGT. This CDR3 is built from 15 residues. The CDR3 loop reads CASSEGWTGTYEQYF. CDR3 sequence (DNA): TGTGCCAGCAGTGAAGGTTGGACAGGGACCTACGAGCAGTACTTC.

With respect to this clonotype: A clone one base away is much larger, so this may be a read error. The rearrangement links TRBV6-1 to TRBJ2-2, with D hard to call. The CDR3 covers 14 residues. CDR1 is MNHNS, CDR2 SASEGT, per germline. CDR3 residues: CSSSLIKNTGELFF. CDR3 nucleotides: TGTTCCAGCTCACTTATTAAGAACACCGGGGAGCTGTTTTTT.

This clonotype was observed many times. J is TRBJ2-5 and V is TRBV7-9; tentative D call: TRBD2 (6 bases). There are 14 residues in the CDR3. Between the trimmed V and J ends, which lost 5 bases and 2 bases, there was a span of 12 bases. Germline lookup yields CDR1 SEHNR and CDR2 FQNEAQ (reference sequence). CDR3 residues: CASSRGAGQETQYF. Written as DNA, the CDR3 is TGTGCCAGCAGCCGGGGCGCGGGGCAAGAGACCCAGTACTTC.

The table lists this clonotype with many counts. The chain recombines TRBV27 with TRBJ1-1; maybe TRBD1 (6 bases). Germline-derived CDR1 and CDR2 are MNHEY and SMNVEV (reference sequence). The CDR3 runs to 14 residues. V lost 3 bases and J 3 bases, leaving 11 bases between the germline ends. The CDR3 region is CASSFGGAYTEAFF. CDR3 DNA: TGTGCCAGCAGTTTCGGGGGCGCGTACACTGAAGCTTTCTTT.

The sample holds a few counts of this clonotype. An end of the junction differs from the germline gene, which may be a read error. The chain links TRBV10-2 to TRBJ2-5; 7 positions agree with TRBD1. Germline lookup yields CDR1 WSHSY and CDR2 SAAADI. The CDR3 totals 15 residues. CDR3: CASSVPGTVGETRYF. CDR3 sequence (DNA): TGCGCCAGCAGTGTGCCAGGGACAGTGGGGGAGACCCGGTACTTC.

This clonotype was found many times. CDR3: CASSSVSEQYF. CDR3 nucleotides: TGTGCCAGCAGTTCCGTGTCCGAGCAGTACTTC. The rearrangement joins TRBV12-3 or TRBV12-4 to TRBJ2-7; D uncertain. This CDR3 contains 11 residues. V dropped 4 bases and J dropped 6 bases, with 7 bases sitting between them.

This clonotype appeared many times. The chain couples TRBV12-3 or TRBV12-4 to TRBJ1-5, with D tentatively TRBD1 (6 bases). The length of the CDR3 is 13 residues. V lost 6 bases, J lost 7 bases, and 13 bases lay in between. The CDR3 DNA reads TGTGCCAGCAGCCAGGGGCGGGACCAGCCCCAGCATTTT. Protein sequence: CASSQGRDQPQHF.

This clonotype was recorded at least ten times. The chain joins TRBV2 to TRBJ1-2, with D perhaps matching TRBD1 (5 bases). In germline, CDR1 is SNHLY, CDR2 FYNNEI. CDR3 length equals 15 residues. Trimming took off 2 bases at V and 5 bases at J, with 15 bases between the two ends. The CDR3: CASSELGGNRYGYTF. Written as DNA, the CDR3 is TGTGCCAGCAGTGAACTGGGGGGTAACCGGTATGGCTACACCTTC.

CDR3 amino acids: CASSPGGAGDGYEQYF. For the CDR3, the DNA is TGTGCCAGCTCACCAGGCGGGGCGGGAGATGGGTACGAGCAGTACTTC. This rearrangement joins TRBV18 to TRBJ2-7; TRBD2 matches at 7 bases. J gave up 4 bases and V 2 bases, and 11 bases lay outside the gene matches. The germline CDR1 and CDR2 sequences are KGHSH and LQKENI. The CDR3 totals 16 residues.

This clonotype was picked up many times. This rearrangement joins TRBV9 to TRBJ1-6; 7 nucleotides line up with TRBD1. The length of the CDR3 is 15 residues. The germline gives CDR1 SGDLS, CDR2 YYNGEE. Unmatched junction bases numbered 7, after V lost 4 bases and J lost 6 bases. Written as DNA, the CDR3 is TGTGCCAGCAGCCCATCGACAGGGAGTAATTCACCCCTCCACTTT. Encoded protein: CASSPSTGSNSPLHF.

This clonotype was counted ten times or more. The chain is built from TRBV28 and TRBJ1-5; D ambiguous. This CDR3 has 14 residues. V was cut by 2 bases and J by 3 bases, with 8 bases left in between. Germline-derived CDR1 and CDR2 are MDHEN and SYDVKM. CDR3 sequence reads: CASSLTDNNQPQHF. For the CDR3, the DNA is TGTGCCAGCAGTTTAACCGACAACAATCAGCCCCAGCATTTT.

This clonotype has ten or more counts. The chain combines TRBV28 with TRBJ1-1; D might be TRBD1 (5 bases). Trimming cost V 6 bases and J 3 bases, with 20 bases left between them. This CDR3 is 16 amino acids long. Germline V lookup: CDR1 MDHEN, CDR2 SYDVKM. CDR3 sequence: CASSRPGGTWDTEAFF. CDR3 coding DNA: TGTGCCAGCAGCCGTCCCGGGGGGACCTGGGACACTGAAGCTTTCTTT.

This clonotype was seen ten or more times. The genes are TRBV12-5 and TRBJ2-5; D is uncertain. From germline, CDR1 is LGHNT and CDR2 FRNRAP. CDR3 size: 16 residues. The V gene lost 1 base and the J gene lost 1 base, with 13 bases spanning the gap. The CDR3 sequence is CASGLAPGTVQETQYF. As DNA, the CDR3 is TGTGCTAGTGGTTTGGCCCCCGGCACCGTCCAAGAGACCCAGTACTTC.

This clonotype was seen at least ten times. CDR3 nucleotides: TGCAGTGCTAGCCGGGACACGGGGACCGGGGAGCTGTTTTTT. It codes for CSASRDTGTGELFF. This sequence joins TRBV20-1 and TRBJ2-2; D is possibly TRBD1 (6 bases). The V end was cut by 3 bases, the J end by 5 bases, with 13 bases between. Per germline, CDR1 DFQATT and CDR2 SNEGSKA (reference sequence). This CDR3 comprises 14 residues.

As regards this clonotype: Being one base from a much bigger clone, this may be a read error. The V and J genes are TRBV7-3 and TRBJ2-2; 9 positions match TRBD2. Trimming cost V 5 bases and J 7 bases; bases outside gene matches: 11. Looked up from germline, CDR1 is SGHTA and CDR2 is FQGTGA. CDR3 length equals 16 residues. The CDR3 DNA sequence: TGTGCCAGCAGCCCGGCGGAACTAGCGGGTATCGGGGAGCTGTTTTTT. Translation gives CASSPAELAGIGELFF.

This clonotype was detected many times. The J gene is TRBJ1-5, the V gene TRBV12-5, with no clear D. Germline V gives CDR1 LGHNT, CDR2 FRNRAP. V lost 2 bases and J lost 3, with 2 bases in between. This CDR3 region has 12 residues. In nucleotides, the CDR3 is TGTGCTAGTGGTTTGCCCAATCAGCCCCAGCATTTT. It is translated as CASGLPNQPQHF. The full variable domain, its missing parts supplied by reference TRBV12-5 and TRBJ1-5, is DARVTQTPRHKVTEMGQEVTMRCQPILGHNTVFWYRQTMMQGLELLAYFRNRAPLDDSGMPKDRFSAEMPDATLATLKIQPSEPRDSAVYFCASGLPNQPQHFGDGTRLSIL.

This clonotype was recorded at least ten times. The chain is built from TRBV28 and TRBJ2-7; D call uncertain. Trimming removed 3 bases at V and 2 bases at J, with 14 bases between. In germline, CDR1 is MDHEN, CDR2 SYDVKM. The CDR3 sequence is 15 residues long. The CDR3 nucleotides read TGTGCCAGCAGTTTTCAGTGGGTACGGCCCTACGAGCAGTACTTC. Amino acid sequence: CASSFQWVRPYEQYF.

J is TRBJ2-7 and V is TRBV12-3 or TRBV12-4, with a possible D match to TRBD2 (5 bases). The CDR3 length is 13 residues. V lost 7 bases, J lost 5 bases, and 15 bases lay in between. The CDR3 protein is CASTYGRGHEQYF. The CDR3 region has the DNA TGTGCCAGCACCTACGGAAGAGGGCACGAGCAGTACTTC.

This clonotype came up many times. The chain links TRBV4-1 to TRBJ2-7; D unclear. V lost 0 bases to trimming and J lost 3 bases, with 9 bases between them. The germline CDR1 and CDR2 sequences are MGHRA and YSYEKL. The CDR3 consists of 14 residues. CDR3 coding DNA: TGCGCCAGCAGCCAAGAGTGGCCTAGCTACGAGCAGTACTTC. Protein sequence: CASSQEWPSYEQYF.

This clonotype occurred many times. The genes are TRBV5-1 and TRBJ2-7, with D perhaps TRBD1 (5 bases). V was clipped by 0 bases and J by 3 bases, with 10 bases between them. This CDR3 has 14 residues. Germline V lookup: CDR1 SGHRS, CDR2 YFSETQ. The CDR3 here is CASSLGRTHYEQYF. The CDR3 DNA sequence: TGCGCCAGCAGCTTGGGCAGGACACACTACGAGCAGTACTTC.

The V and J genes are TRBV20-1 and TRBJ2-7, with D possibly being TRBD2 (5 bases). With 5 bases removed from V and 7 bases from J, the gap between germline ends came to 18 bases. Germline CDR1 reads DFQATT; CDR2 reads SNEGSKA (reference sequence). This CDR3 comprises 13 residues. The CDR3 loop is CSASRTITGEQYF. In DNA form, the CDR3 reads TGCAGTGCTTCACGGACCATCACGGGGGAGCAGTACTTC.